These T cell receptor beta chains were read from a single sample in a study of OX40 agonist ivuxolimab in advanced cancers. Clones were sequenced by immunoSEQ multiplex PCR, and TCRdb holds only the in-frame ones, with some missing. The repertoire holds tens of thousands of clones, with less than 90% as singletons. The sample in question was CD4+ or CD8+ T cells sorted from blood, obtained in a trial of the OX40 agonist ivuxolimab. The receptors shown here come from an adult with an advanced solid tumor such as melanoma, head and neck, liver or kidney cancer. The CDR3 runs from the conserved cysteine through the conserved F or W. The D gene is left open where the match is weak. A row's size may be missing; if present it is once, few, many or a size class.

DNA: TGTGCCACCAGCAGACGGGGAAACACCATATATTTT
CDR3: CATSRRGNTIYF
D: -
length: 12
V: TRBV15
size: -
J: TRBJ1-3

DNA: TGTGCCAGCAGTGAAACATATAAGGGCGGCCTCCTGGCAGAGACCCAGTACTTC
CDR3: CASSETYKGGLLAETQYF
D: -
length: 18
V: TRBV25-1
size: -
J: TRBJ2-5

DNA: TGTGCCAGCAGCTCCGGGACTAGCAGGCTGGAGACCCAGTACTTC
CDR3: CASSSGTSRLETQYF
D: TRBD2
length: 15
V: TRBV7-8
size: -
J: TRBJ2-5

DNA: TGTGCCTGGAGTGTCCACTCGTACGGGACCCAGTACTTC
CDR3: CAWSVHSYGTQYF
D: -
length: 13
V: TRBV30
size: -
J: TRBJ2-5

DNA: TGTGCCAGCAGCTTAGAGGCTGGGGCCAACGTCCTGACTTTC
CDR3: CASSLEAGANVLTF
D: -
length: 14
V: TRBV7-2
size: once
J: TRBJ2-6

DNA: TGCGCCAGCAGCTTGGAGTCTACACCCACAGATACGCAGTATTTT
CDR3: CASSLESTPTDTQYF
D: -
length: 15
V: TRBV5-1
size: -
J: TRBJ2-3

DNA: TGTGCCAGCAGCTTTTCGGGACAGAACTACGAGCAGTACTTC
CDR3: CASSFSGQNYEQYF
D: TRBD1
length: 14
V: TRBV7-9
size: -
J: TRBJ2-7

DNA: TGTGCCAGCAGCGCGACCGGCGGGGGCTCACCCCTCCACTTT
CDR3: CASSATGGGSPLHF
D: -
length: 14
V: TRBV9
size: -
J: TRBJ1-6

DNA: TGCGCCAGCAGCCAAGATGCACTAGGAACAGATACGCAGTATTTT
CDR3: CASSQDALGTDTQYF
D: -
length: 15
V: TRBV4-3
size: -
J: TRBJ2-3

DNA: TGTGCCAGCAGGAACAGGGACGAGCAGTACTTC
CDR3: CASRNRDEQYF
D: -
length: 11
V: TRBV6-1
size: -
J: TRBJ2-7

DNA: TGTGCCAGCAGTTTAGCGGGGTCCTACGAGCAGTACTTC
CDR3: CASSLAGSYEQYF
D: -
length: 13
V: TRBV27
size: -
J: TRBJ2-7

DNA: TGCAGCGGGGGGGACAGGCGCACAGATACGCAGTATTTT
CDR3: CSGGDRRTDTQYF
D: TRBD1
length: 13
V: TRBV29-1
size: -
J: TRBJ2-3

DNA: TGTGCCAGCAGCTCCCCCCGGGGAGTAGCGAACGCTTGGGAGACCCAGTACTTC
CDR3: CASSSPRGVANAWETQYF
D: -
length: 18
V: TRBV11-2
size: -
J: TRBJ2-5

DNA: TGTGCCAGCACGGGACTAGTTTCAGATACGCAGTATTTT
CDR3: CASTGLVSDTQYF
D: TRBD2
length: 13
V: TRBV6-5
size: -
J: TRBJ2-3

DNA: TGTGCCAGCAGCTTATTATTCGGCCCCGCCAGGGTCAACACTGAAGCTTTCTTT
CDR3: CASSLLFGPARVNTEAFF
D: -
length: 18
V: TRBV7-2
size: -
J: TRBJ1-1

DNA: TGTGCCAGCAGCTCTTTAGGGGGAATAGAGACCCAGTACTTC
CDR3: CASSSLGGIETQYF
D: -
length: 14
V: TRBV7-9
size: -
J: TRBJ2-5

DNA: TGTGCCAGCAATCCGGGACAGGGGGCAACCATTCAGTACTTC
CDR3: CASNPGQGATIQYF
D: TRBD1
length: 14
V: TRBV6-1
size: few
J: TRBJ2-4

DNA: TGTGCCAGCTCACCACCTTTCACGACCTACGAGCAGTACTTC
CDR3: CASSPPFTTYEQYF
D: -
length: 14
V: TRBV18
size: -
J: TRBJ2-7

DNA: TGTGCCAGTAGTGCACGGGACAGGGGATATGGCTACACCTTC
CDR3: CASSARDRGYGYTF
D: TRBD1
length: 14
V: TRBV19
size: -
J: TRBJ1-2

DNA: TGTGCCAGCAGCTCCAAGACTAGTTACGAGCAGTACTTC
CDR3: CASSSKTSYEQYF
D: -
length: 13
V: TRBV5-4
size: -
J: TRBJ2-7

DNA: TGTGCCAGCAGTATCGGACAGGGATCAGATACGCAGTATTTT
CDR3: CASSIGQGSDTQYF
D: TRBD1
length: 14
V: TRBV27
size: -
J: TRBJ2-3

DNA: TGTGCCAGCAGCCGTCCGACTAGCGGGAGAGGGGGGGCCAACGTCCTGACTTTC
CDR3: CASSRPTSGRGGANVLTF
D: TRBD2
length: 18
V: TRBV5-4
size: -
J: TRBJ2-6

DNA: TGTGCCAGCAGCTTACTGGTGGCCCAAGAGACCCAGTACTTC
CDR3: CASSLLVAQETQYF
D: -
length: 14
V: TRBV7-9
size: once
J: TRBJ2-5

DNA: TGTGCCAGCAGCTTACCCCCCCTAGCGGGAGGGTTGGGGGGGACGCAGTATTTT
CDR3: CASSLPPLAGGLGGTQYF
D: TRBD2
length: 18
V: TRBV11-3
size: -
J: TRBJ2-3

DNA: TGTGCCAGCAGTAGACAGGGGATAGGGGAAAAACTGTTTTTT
CDR3: CASSRQGIGEKLFF
D: TRBD1
length: 14
V: TRBV6-5
size: -
J: TRBJ1-4

DNA: TGTGCCAGCAGCGTACAGGGGGCGACGGGCACCGGGGAGCTGTTTTTT
CDR3: CASSVQGATGTGELFF
D: TRBD1
length: 16
V: TRBV9
size: -
J: TRBJ2-2

DNA: TGTGCCTGGAGCGACACAGGGGAAACCAATGAAAAACTGTTTTTT
CDR3: CAWSDTGETNEKLFF
D: TRBD1
length: 15
V: TRBV30
size: -
J: TRBJ1-4

DNA: TGTGCCAGCAGTTACAGGACTAGCGGGAGCAATGAGCAGTTCTTC
CDR3: CASSYRTSGSNEQFF
D: TRBD2
length: 15
V: TRBV6-5
size: -
J: TRBJ2-1

DNA: TGTGCCAGTAAGGGGGACAGTCATAATTCACCCCTCCACTTT
CDR3: CASKGDSHNSPLHF
D: TRBD1
length: 14
V: TRBV19
size: -
J: TRBJ1-6

DNA: TGTGCTAGCAGCTTACGCCATGGGTCCGGGGAGCTGTTTTTT
CDR3: CASSLRHGSGELFF
D: -
length: 14
V: TRBV7-7
size: -
J: TRBJ2-2

DNA: TGTGCCATCAGTGAGTCCCCCAGCATCGGGGAGCTGTTTTTT
CDR3: CAISESPSIGELFF
D: -
length: 14
V: TRBV10-3
size: once
J: TRBJ2-2

DNA: TGTGCCAGCAGCCGCAGGAATGAAGCTTTCTTT
CDR3: CASSRRNEAFF
D: -
length: 11
V: TRBV11-1
size: -
J: TRBJ1-1

DNA: TGTGCCAGCAGTTTTAACCCGGGAGGCACTGAAGCTTTCTTT
CDR3: CASSFNPGGTEAFF
D: -
length: 14
V: TRBV27
size: -
J: TRBJ1-1

DNA: TGTGCCAGTAGTCCCAGGGGTTCCGGCAATCAGCCCCAGCATTTT
CDR3: CASSPRGSGNQPQHF
D: -
length: 15
V: TRBV19
size: -
J: TRBJ1-5

DNA: TGTGCCAGCAGCTCCCCGGCGGCCCCAGAGACCCAGTACTTC
CDR3: CASSSPAAPETQYF
D: -
length: 14
V: TRBV7-3
size: -
J: TRBJ2-5

DNA: TGTGCCAGCTCACAACTCGCCGGGGGATCCCTGGCCTACGAGCAGTACTTC
CDR3: CASSQLAGGSLAYEQYF
D: -
length: 17
V: TRBV18
size: -
J: TRBJ2-7

DNA: TGTGCCAGCAGTTTAGGGGTAAGGAACACTGAAGCTTTCTTT
CDR3: CASSLGVRNTEAFF
D: -
length: 14
V: TRBV27
size: -
J: TRBJ1-1

DNA: TGTGCCAGCAGCGCAGGGCCTATAAATTCACCCCTCCACTTT
CDR3: CASSAGPINSPLHF
D: -
length: 14
V: TRBV7-6
size: -
J: TRBJ1-6

DNA: TGCGCCAGCAGCTTGGAGAGTCCCACGGGGACCCAGTACTTC
CDR3: CASSLESPTGTQYF
D: -
length: 14
V: TRBV5-1
size: -
J: TRBJ2-5

DNA: TGCGCCAGCAGCCTCGGGACGCCTGAAGCTTTCTTT
CDR3: CASSLGTPEAFF
D: -
length: 12
V: TRBV5-1
size: -
J: TRBJ1-1

DNA: TGTGCCAGTAGTATAGTTTCAGGTGGCGGCTACGAGCAGTACTTC
CDR3: CASSIVSGGGYEQYF
D: -
length: 15
V: TRBV19
size: -
J: TRBJ2-7

DNA: TGTGCCAGCAGCTTCGCTAGCTCCTACGAGCAGTACTTC
CDR3: CASSFASSYEQYF
D: -
length: 13
V: TRBV7-2
size: -
J: TRBJ2-7

DNA: TGTGCCAGCAGCTTAGAGGCTGGGGCGAATTCACCCCTCCACTTT
CDR3: CASSLEAGANSPLHF
D: -
length: 15
V: TRBV7-9
size: few
J: TRBJ1-6

DNA: TGTGCCAGCAGTCGAGAGGGGCAGGGGGATTCACCCCTCCACTTT
CDR3: CASSREGQGDSPLHF
D: TRBD1
length: 15
V: TRBV4-2
size: -
J: TRBJ1-6

DNA: TGTGCCAGTAGCCCAGGGTCTGGGACTGGAAACACCATATATTTT
CDR3: CASSPGSGTGNTIYF
D: -
length: 15
V: TRBV19
size: -
J: TRBJ1-3

DNA: TGTGCCATACAGGGGGCGAACACTGAAGCTTTCTTT
CDR3: CAIQGANTEAFF
D: TRBD1
length: 12
V: TRBV10-3
size: -
J: TRBJ1-1

DNA: TGCGCCAGCAGCCACCGTGGAGCGGGGGACTACAATGAGCAGTTCTTC
CDR3: CASSHRGAGDYNEQFF
D: TRBD2
length: 16
V: TRBV5-1
size: -
J: TRBJ2-1

DNA: TGCACCAGCAGCCTGAGGACTAGCAGCCTACATGAGCAGTTCTTC
CDR3: CTSSLRTSSLHEQFF
D: -
length: 15
V: TRBV1
size: -
J: TRBJ2-1

DNA: TGTGCCTGGAGTGTAGGGACAGGTGGGGCCTCTTCACCCCTCCACTTT
CDR3: CAWSVGTGGASSPLHF
D: TRBD1
length: 16
V: TRBV30
size: -
J: TRBJ1-6